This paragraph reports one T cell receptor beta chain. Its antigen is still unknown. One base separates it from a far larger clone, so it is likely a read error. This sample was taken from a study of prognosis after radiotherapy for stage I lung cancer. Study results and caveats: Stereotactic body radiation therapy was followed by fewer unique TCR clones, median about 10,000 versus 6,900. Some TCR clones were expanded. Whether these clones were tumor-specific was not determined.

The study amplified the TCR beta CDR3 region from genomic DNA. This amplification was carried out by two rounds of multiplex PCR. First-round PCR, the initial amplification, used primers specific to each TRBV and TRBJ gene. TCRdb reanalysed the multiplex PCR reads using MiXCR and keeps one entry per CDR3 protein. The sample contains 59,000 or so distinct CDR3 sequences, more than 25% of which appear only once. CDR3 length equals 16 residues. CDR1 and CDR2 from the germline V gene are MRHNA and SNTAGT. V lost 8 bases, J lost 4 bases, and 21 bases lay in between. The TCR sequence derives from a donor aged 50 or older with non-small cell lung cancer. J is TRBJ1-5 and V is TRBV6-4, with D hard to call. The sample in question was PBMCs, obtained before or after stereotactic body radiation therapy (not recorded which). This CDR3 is CASFRGGKASNQPQHF. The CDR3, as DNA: TGTGCCAGCTTCCGCGGCGGGAAAGCCTCTAATCAGCCCCAGCATTTT.